This TCR beta chain originates from a study of CD8 T cells in Susac syndrome. RNA was extracted with the RNeasy kit, and a quantity of 0.5 to 1 ug was reverse transcribed using random hexamers. Across 54 Vbeta and 13 Jbeta, TCR beta CDR3 was amplified with immunoSEQ multiplex PCR. One entry per CDR3 protein, called by TCRdb with MiXCR from the immunoSEQ multiplex PCR reads. This sample has under 95,000 distinct CDR3 sequences; just under 95% occur once, and the top ten carry about 0.28%. V dropped 6 bases and J dropped 8; count of bases not matched to a gene: 13. The CDR3 covers 15 residues. The germline V gene encodes CDR1 SQVTM and CDR2 ANQGSEA. Blood CD8+ and CD4+ T cells underwent high-throughput TCR beta sequencing. FACS enriched CD8+ TEMRA cells, while bulk CD8+ and CD4+ were negatively isolated.

This chain joins TRBV29-1 and TRBJ1-2; 12 bases are shared with TRBD1. The sample was CD4+ T cells from PBMCs. The receptor comes from a human donor with Susac syndrome. The DNA of the CDR3 is TGCAGCGTCGATACGGGACAGGGGGCGAAGTGGGGCTACACCTTC. Translation: CSVDTGQGAKWGYTF.